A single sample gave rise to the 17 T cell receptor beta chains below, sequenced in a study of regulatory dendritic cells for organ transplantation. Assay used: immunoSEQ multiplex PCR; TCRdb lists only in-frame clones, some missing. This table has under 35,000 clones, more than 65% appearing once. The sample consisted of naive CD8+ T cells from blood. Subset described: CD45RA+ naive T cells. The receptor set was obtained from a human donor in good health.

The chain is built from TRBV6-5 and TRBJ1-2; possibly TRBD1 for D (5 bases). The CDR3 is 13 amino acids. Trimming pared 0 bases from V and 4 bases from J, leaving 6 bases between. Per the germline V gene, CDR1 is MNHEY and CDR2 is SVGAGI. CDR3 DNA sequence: TGTGCCAGCAGTTACTCAGGGGCCTATGGCTACACCTTC. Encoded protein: CASSYSGAYGYTF.

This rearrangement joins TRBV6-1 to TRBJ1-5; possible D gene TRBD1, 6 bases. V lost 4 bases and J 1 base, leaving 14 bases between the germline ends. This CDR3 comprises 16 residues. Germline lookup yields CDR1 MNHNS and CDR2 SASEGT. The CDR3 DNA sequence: TGTGCCAGCAGTGTAAAGAGGACAGCGAGCAATCAGCCCCAGCATTTT. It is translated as CASSVKRTASNQPQHF.

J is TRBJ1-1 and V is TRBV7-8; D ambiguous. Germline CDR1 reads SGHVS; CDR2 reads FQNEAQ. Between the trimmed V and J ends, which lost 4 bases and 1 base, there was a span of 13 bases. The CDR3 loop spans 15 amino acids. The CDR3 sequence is CASSYYPAENTEAFF. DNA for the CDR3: TGTGCCAGCAGCTACTACCCGGCCGAGAACACTGAAGCTTTCTTT.

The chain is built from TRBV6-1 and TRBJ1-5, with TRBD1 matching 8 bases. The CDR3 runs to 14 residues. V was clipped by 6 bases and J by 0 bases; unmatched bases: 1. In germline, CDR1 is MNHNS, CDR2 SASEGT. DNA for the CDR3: TGTGCCAGCAGCAGGGGGCATAGCAATCAGCCCCAGCATTTT. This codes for CASSRGHSNQPQHF.

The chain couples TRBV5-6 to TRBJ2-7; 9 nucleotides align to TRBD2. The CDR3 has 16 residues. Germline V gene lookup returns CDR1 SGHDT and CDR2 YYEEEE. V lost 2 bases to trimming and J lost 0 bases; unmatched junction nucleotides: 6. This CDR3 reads CASSFGAGGGSYEQYF. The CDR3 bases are TGTGCCAGCAGCTTCGGGGCGGGGGGGGGCTCCTACGAGCAGTACTTC.

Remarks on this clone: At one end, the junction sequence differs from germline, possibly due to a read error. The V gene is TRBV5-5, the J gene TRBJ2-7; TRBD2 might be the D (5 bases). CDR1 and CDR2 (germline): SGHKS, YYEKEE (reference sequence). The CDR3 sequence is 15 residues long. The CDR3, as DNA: TGCGCCAGCAGCCAAGAGGGTAGCGTTACGGAGGAGCAGTACTTC. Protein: CASSQEGSVTEEQYF.

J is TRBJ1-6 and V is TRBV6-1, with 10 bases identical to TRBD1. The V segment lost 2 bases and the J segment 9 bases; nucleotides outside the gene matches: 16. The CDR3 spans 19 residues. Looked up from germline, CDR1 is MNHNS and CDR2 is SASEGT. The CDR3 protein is CASSEFRADRGVVSSPLHF. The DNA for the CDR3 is TGTGCCAGCAGTGAATTTAGAGCGGACAGGGGGGTGGTAAGTTCACCCCTCCACTTT.

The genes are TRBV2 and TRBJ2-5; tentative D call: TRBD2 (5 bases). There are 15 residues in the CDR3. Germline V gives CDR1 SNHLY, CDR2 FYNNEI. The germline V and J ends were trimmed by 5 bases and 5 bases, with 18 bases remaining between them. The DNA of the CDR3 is TGTGCCAGCAGTTCCTTCAATACTAGAAGTGAGACCCAGTACTTC. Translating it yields CASSSFNTRSETQYF.

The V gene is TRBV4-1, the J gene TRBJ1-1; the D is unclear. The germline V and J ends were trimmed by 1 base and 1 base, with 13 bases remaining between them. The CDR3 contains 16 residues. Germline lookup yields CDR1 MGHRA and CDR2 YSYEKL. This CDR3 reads CASSQVWRAANTEAFF. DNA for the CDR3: TGCGCCAGCAGCCAAGTATGGAGGGCCGCGAACACTGAAGCTTTCTTT.

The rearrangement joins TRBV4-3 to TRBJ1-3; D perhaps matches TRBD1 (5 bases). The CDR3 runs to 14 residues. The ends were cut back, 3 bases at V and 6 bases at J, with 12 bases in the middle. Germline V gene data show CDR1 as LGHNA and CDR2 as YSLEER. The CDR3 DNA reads TGCGCCAGCAGCCAGGGGGGGATTGAAAACACCATATATTTT. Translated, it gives CASSQGGIENTIYF.

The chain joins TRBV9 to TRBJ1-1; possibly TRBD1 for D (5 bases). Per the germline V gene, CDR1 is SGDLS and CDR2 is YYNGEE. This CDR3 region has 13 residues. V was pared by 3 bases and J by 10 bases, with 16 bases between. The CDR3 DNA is TGTGCCAGCAGCGCTGGAGGGTCCGGGGGAGCTTTCTTT. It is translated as CASSAGGSGGAFF.

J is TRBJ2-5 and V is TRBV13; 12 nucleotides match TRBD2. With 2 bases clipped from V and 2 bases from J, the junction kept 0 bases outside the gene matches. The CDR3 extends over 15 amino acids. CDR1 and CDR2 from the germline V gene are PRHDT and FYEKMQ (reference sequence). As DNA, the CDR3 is TGTGCCAGCAGCTTACTAGCGGGGGGGCAAGAGACCCAGTACTTC. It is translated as CASSLLAGGQETQYF. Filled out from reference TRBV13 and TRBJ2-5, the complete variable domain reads AAGVIQSPRHLIKEKRETATLKCYPIPRHDTVYWYQQGPGQDPQFLISFYEKMQSDKGSIPDRFSAQQFSDYHSELNMSSLELGDSALYFCASSLLAGGQETQYFGPGTRLLVL.

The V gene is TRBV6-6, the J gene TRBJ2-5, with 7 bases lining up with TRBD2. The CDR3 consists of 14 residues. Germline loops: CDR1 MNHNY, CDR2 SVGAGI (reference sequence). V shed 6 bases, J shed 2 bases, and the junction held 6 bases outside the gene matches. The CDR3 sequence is CASRPGGVQETQYF. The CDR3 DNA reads TGTGCCAGCAGGCCTGGGGGGGTTCAAGAGACCCAGTACTTC.

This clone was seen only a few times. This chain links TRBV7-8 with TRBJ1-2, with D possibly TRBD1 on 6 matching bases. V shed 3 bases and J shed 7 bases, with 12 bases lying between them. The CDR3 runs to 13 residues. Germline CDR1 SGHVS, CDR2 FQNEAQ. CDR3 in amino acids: CASSLYEDSGYTF. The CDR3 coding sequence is TGTGCCAGCAGCTTGTACGAGGACAGTGGCTACACCTTC.

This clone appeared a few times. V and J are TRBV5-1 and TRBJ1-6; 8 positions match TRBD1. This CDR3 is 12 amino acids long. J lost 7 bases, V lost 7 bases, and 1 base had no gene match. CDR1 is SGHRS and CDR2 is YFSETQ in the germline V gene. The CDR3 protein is CASGQGNSPLHF. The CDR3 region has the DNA TGCGCCAGCGGACAGGGAAATTCACCCCTCCACTTT.

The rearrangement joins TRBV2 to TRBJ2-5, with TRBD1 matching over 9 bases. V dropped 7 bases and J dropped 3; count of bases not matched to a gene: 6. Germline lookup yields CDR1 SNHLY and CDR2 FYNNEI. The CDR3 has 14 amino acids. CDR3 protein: CASIRGQGKETQYF. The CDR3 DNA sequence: TGTGCCAGCATTAGAGGACAGGGGAAAGAGACCCAGTACTTC.

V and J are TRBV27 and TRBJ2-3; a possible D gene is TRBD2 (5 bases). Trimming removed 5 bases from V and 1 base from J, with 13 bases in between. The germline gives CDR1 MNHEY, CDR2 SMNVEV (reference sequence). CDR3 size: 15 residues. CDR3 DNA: TGTGCCAGCAGTCTACGGGGAGTACGCACAGATACGCAGTATTTT. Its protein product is CASSLRGVRTDTQYF.